These 18 T cell receptor beta chains came from one sample sequenced in a study of T-cell memory formation after mild COVID-19. TCRdb reprocessed the 5' RACE reads with MiXCR, giving one entry per CDR3 protein. The sample has a few hundred thousand distinct CDR3 sequences; more than 20% are singletons. The sequenced sample was PBMCs or a T cell subset sorted from them (not recorded which). The receptors come from an adult woman who had mild COVID-19 (a few samples of this study predate the infection). Cell type and time point are not known.

There are a few counts of this clonotype. The gene calls are TRBV27 and TRBJ2-2; 7 bases align to TRBD1. Germline loops: CDR1 MNHEY, CDR2 SMNVEV (reference sequence). Trimming cost V 3 bases and J 5 bases; bases outside gene matches: 6. This CDR3 contains 15 residues. The chain's CDR3 is CASSFHRGKTGELFF. CDR3 in DNA: TGTGCCAGCAGTTTTCACAGGGGAAAGACCGGGGAGCTGTTTTTT.

The chain combines TRBV27 with TRBJ2-5; 9 bases line up with TRBD1. The length of the CDR3 is 16 residues. Germline V gene lookup returns CDR1 MNHEY and CDR2 SMNVEV (reference sequence). V lost 6 bases, J lost 5 bases, and 13 bases stayed unmatched. The CDR3 DNA follows: TGTGCCAGCAGAGGATTTACAGGGGGCTGGGAGGAGACCCAGTACTTC. Protein: CASRGFTGGWEETQYF.

This clonotype turned up a few times. The chain recombines TRBV6-5 with TRBJ2-2, with 7 bases fitting TRBD1. V gave up 5 bases and J gave up 5 bases; unmatched junction bases: 17. The CDR3 contains 18 residues. Germline V gene sequence: CDR1 MNHEY, CDR2 SVGAGI. CDR3 bases: TGTGCCAGCAGTCTACTCCGAAGGGGGCCGGAAAAAACCGGGGAGCTGTTTTTT. Translation: CASSLLRRGPEKTGELFF.

The genes are TRBV20-1 and TRBJ2-1, with 11 bases identical to TRBD2. Trimming cost V 6 bases and J 5 bases; bases outside gene matches: 9. The CDR3 contains 15 residues. The germline CDR1 and CDR2 sequences are DFQATT and SNEGSKA (reference sequence). The CDR3 bases are TGCAGTGCACCTCAGATAGCGGGGGGGAACAATGAGCAGTTCTTC. Translating it yields CSAPQIAGGNNEQFF.

The chain combines TRBV7-2 with TRBJ2-1; D could derive from TRBD1 or TRBD2 (7 bases each). The CDR3 covers 16 residues. The ends were cut back, 5 bases at V and 8 bases at J, with 22 bases in the middle. From germline, CDR1 is SGHTA and CDR2 FQGNSA. CDR3 protein: CASSVRSRGGGDEQFF. CDR3 nucleotide sequence: TGTGCCAGCAGCGTACGAAGCAGGGGGGGCGGAGATGAGCAGTTCTTC.

This chain links TRBV27 with TRBJ2-4, with D possibly being TRBD2 (5 bases). Trimming stripped 8 bases from V and 8 bases from J, with 16 bases between. The CDR3 has 13 amino acids. Germline V gives CDR1 MNHEY, CDR2 SMNVEV (reference sequence). The CDR3 protein is CASREGFEDIQYF. The CDR3 DNA is TGTGCCAGCCGTGAGGGTTTTGAAGACATTCAGTACTTC.

The V and J genes are TRBV12-3 or TRBV12-4 and TRBJ2-5; D is unresolved. Trimming removed 1 base from V and 7 bases from J, with 4 bases in between. The CDR3 loop spans 11 amino acids. Written as DNA, the CDR3 is TGTGCCAGCAGTTTAGGGTCGACCCAGTACTTC. This gives the protein CASSLGSTQYF.

This chain joins TRBV5-4 and TRBJ1-2, with 10 nucleotides matching TRBD1. CDR1 is SGHNT and CDR2 is YYREEE in the germline V gene (reference sequence). After removal of 0 bases from V and 4 bases from J, the junction contained 6 bases not matched to a gene. The CDR3 totals 16 residues. CDR3 loop: CASSLGQGASGYGYTF. Here the CDR3 DNA reads TGTGCCAGCAGCTTGGGACAGGGGGCATCGGGCTATGGCTACACCTTC.

The chain couples TRBV29-1 to TRBJ2-7; TRBD1 matches at 8 bases. Losses at the gene ends were 0 bases for V and 4 bases for J; bases not matched to a gene: 8. Germline assignment: CDR1 SQVTM and CDR2 ANQGSEA. CDR3 size: 15 residues. CDR3 DNA sequence: TGCAGCGTTGAAGATCGGGGACAGGCTCAATACGAGCAGTACTTC. This encodes CSVEDRGQAQYEQYF.

V usage is TRBV18 and J usage is TRBJ2-7; D remains unclear. Germline V gene sequence: CDR1 KGHSH, CDR2 LQKENI. This CDR3 has 13 residues. V lost 5 bases and J 3 bases, leaving 11 bases between the germline ends. The CDR3 is CASSMDQIYEQYF. The CDR3 DNA is TGTGCCAGCTCAATGGACCAAATCTACGAGCAGTACTTC.

This clonotype turned up a few times. V and J are TRBV7-6 and TRBJ2-4; TRBD2 might be the D (6 bases). V was pared by 4 bases and J by 2 bases, with 15 bases between. Germline CDR1 and CDR2: SGHVS and FNYEAQ. This CDR3 region has 16 residues. CDR3 nucleotides: TGTGCCAGCAGCTCCGGGACTTCGCAGTCCAAAAACATTCAGTACTTC. Its translation is CASSSGTSQSKNIQYF.

This clonotype was seen a few times. The V and J genes are TRBV12-3 or TRBV12-4 and TRBJ1-5, with D possibly TRBD1 on 5 matching bases. Trimming stripped 6 bases from V and 5 bases from J, with 14 bases between. The CDR3 loop spans 14 amino acids. CDR3 protein: CASSPAGGYQPQHF. DNA of the CDR3: TGTGCCAGCAGCCCGGCGGGGGGGTATCAGCCCCAGCATTTT.

This clonotype has a handful of counts. This rearrangement joins TRBV24-1 to TRBJ2-7, with no clear D. The CDR3 has 12 amino acids. Deletions cut 5 bases from V and 7 bases from J, with 11 bases between. Germline values: CDR1 KGHDR, CDR2 SFDVKD. The CDR3 DNA is TGTGCCACCAGTGGACCAACAAGGGAGCAGTACTTC. It is translated as CATSGPTREQYF.

The rearrangement joins TRBV4-2 to TRBJ2-5; D tentatively reads TRBD1 or TRBD2 (5 bases each). V was cut by 4 bases and J by 5 bases, with 17 bases left in between. The CDR3 loop spans 15 amino acids. Germline CDR1 and CDR2: LGHNA and YNFKEQ. CDR3 sequence: CASSRSAGTWETQYF. The CDR3 nucleotides are TGTGCCAGCAGCCGCTCTGCCGGGACCTGGGAGACCCAGTACTTC.

The table lists this clonotype with a few counts. The V and J genes are TRBV7-8 and TRBJ2-1; 8 bases align to TRBD1. The V and J ends lost 4 bases and 12 bases, in that order; junction bases with no gene match: 5. The germline V gene has CDR1 SGHVS and CDR2 FQNEAQ. The CDR3 runs 12 residues. CDR3 in DNA: TGTGCCAGCAGCTCCAGGGACAGGTGGCAGTTCTTC. Its protein is CASSSRDRWQFF. Full variable domain (outside the CDR3, taken from reference TRBV7-8 and TRBJ2-1): GAGVSQSPRYKVAKRGQDVALRCDPISGHVSLFWYQQALGQGPEFLTYFQNEAQLDKSGLPSDRFFAERPEGSVSTLKIQRTQQEDSAVYLCASSSRDRWQFFGPGTRLTVL.

J is TRBJ2-7 and V is TRBV4-3; D perhaps matches TRBD2 (7 bases). The CDR3 contains 15 residues. Between the trimmed V and J ends, which lost 2 bases and 3 bases, there was a span of 14 bases. Germline CDR1 LGHNA, CDR2 YSLEER. The CDR3 here is CASSQTRGALYEQYF. CDR3 bases: TGCGCCAGCAGCCAAACTCGGGGGGCCCTCTACGAGCAGTACTTC.

This clonotype has only a few counts. The CDR3 nucleotides are TGTGCCAGCAGTAGCGACAGACAAGCCTACGAGCAGTACTTC. Translating gives CASSSDRQAYEQYF. The chain is built from TRBV7-8 and TRBJ2-7; D tentatively reads TRBD1 or TRBD2 (5 bases each). Germline CDR1 is SGHVS and CDR2 is FQNEAQ. The CDR3 sequence is 14 residues long. The germline V and J ends were trimmed by 6 bases and 2 bases, with 14 bases remaining between them.

The gene calls are TRBV20-1 and TRBJ2-1; D ambiguous. Per the germline V gene, CDR1 is DFQATT and CDR2 is SNEGSKA (reference sequence). V was trimmed by 2 bases and J by 0 bases, leaving 8 bases between them. The CDR3 sequence is 14 residues long. The CDR3 DNA reads as TGCAGTGCTAGACCAGCCCACTCCTACAATGAGCAGTTCTTC. Residues: CSARPAHSYNEQFF.